In its sample, the clone carrying this T cell receptor (beta chain) was seen a few times. As yet, its antigen is unknown. These data belong to a study of beta chain features in type 1 diabetes. Across the study: Comparable age, gender and cell yields were observed in patients relative to healthy donors. Study-level results: Significant though moderate, a shortening of TCRB CDR3s appeared in all four CD4+ subsets of Type 1 diabetes patients.

Expressed TCRB transcripts were sequenced because the isolated RNA had all been reverse transcribed beforehand. There were 3 million to 4 million reads on average in the naive, central memory and regulatory T cell samples. Assay: immunoSEQ multiplex PCR; the TCRdb copy retains only in-frame clones and omits some. Of a few hundred thousand clones in the sample, around 15% are singletons; the top ten hold 0.08% to 0.095%. The CDR3 covers 12 residues. Germline-derived CDR1 and CDR2 are MGHDK and SYGVNS. V gave up 7 bases and J gave up 3 bases, with 6 bases separating them. The sample was naive CD4+ T cells from blood. The clonotype comes from a young man with type 1 diabetes. V is TRBV25-1 and J is TRBJ2-2; D unclear. The CDR3 DNA reads TGTGCCAGCAAAGTGGACACCGGGGAGCTGTTTTTT. Amino acid sequence: CASKVDTGELFF.